The text below deals with one T cell receptor (beta chain). Here immunoSEQ multiplex PCR was the method, and the copy in TCRdb shows in-frame clones only, minus some. The sample records over 65,000 clones, around 93% being singletons. The sample comes from a study of graft-versus-host responses after intestinal transplantation. Losses at the gene ends were 0 bases for V and 7 bases for J; bases not matched to a gene: 0. Germline CDR1 and CDR2: WNHNN and SYGVQD (reference sequence). The CDR3 runs to 13 residues. The specimen was PBMCs, collected 98 days after intestinal transplantation. The sequence came from a human patient who received an intestinal transplant, so some T cells may come from the graft donor. The chain joins TRBV10-1 to TRBJ2-1; 7 bases line up with TRBD2. The CDR3 sequence: CASSESGGNEQFF. In DNA form, the CDR3 reads TGCGCCAGCAGTGAGTCCGGGGGGAATGAGCAGTTCTTC.